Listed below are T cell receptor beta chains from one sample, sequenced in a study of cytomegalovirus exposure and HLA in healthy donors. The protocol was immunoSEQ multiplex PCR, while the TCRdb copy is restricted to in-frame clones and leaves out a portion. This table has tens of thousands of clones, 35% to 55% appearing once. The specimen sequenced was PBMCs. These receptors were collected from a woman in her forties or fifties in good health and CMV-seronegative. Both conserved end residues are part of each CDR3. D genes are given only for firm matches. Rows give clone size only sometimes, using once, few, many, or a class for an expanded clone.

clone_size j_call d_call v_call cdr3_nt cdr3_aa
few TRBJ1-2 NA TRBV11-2 TGTGCCAGCAGCTTAGACAGTAACTATGGCTACACCTTC CASSLDSNYGYTF
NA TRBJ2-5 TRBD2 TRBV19 TGTGCCTCGGCCGGGACTAGCTTGGAGACCCAGTACTTC CASAGTSLETQYF
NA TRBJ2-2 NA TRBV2 TGTGCCAGCACGAGGGCGAACACCGGGGAGCTGTTTTTT CASTRANTGELFF
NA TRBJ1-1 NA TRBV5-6 TGTGCCAGCAGCTTTTTCTCGACAGATAACACTGAAGCTTTCTTT CASSFFSTDNTEAFF
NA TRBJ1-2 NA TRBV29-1 TGCAGCGTTGAAACAGCGGGCAGGGTAGGCGGCTACACCTTC CSVETAGRVGGYTF
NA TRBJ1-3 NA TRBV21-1 TGTGCCAGCAGCAAAGAACGGCCAGAGGGGGGGTCTGGAAACACCATATATTTT CASSKERPEGGSGNTIYF
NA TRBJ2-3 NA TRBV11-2 TGTGCCAGCAGCTTAGAGGGGGGGCGCACAGATACGCAGTATTTT CASSLEGGRTDTQYF
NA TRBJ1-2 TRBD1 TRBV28 TGTGCCACCCGGGACAGTTTATCCTATGGCTACACCTTC CATRDSLSYGYTF
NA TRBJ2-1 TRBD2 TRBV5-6 TGTGCCAGCAGAGCGGGGGGGTTGTACAATGAGCAGTTCTTC CASRAGGLYNEQFF
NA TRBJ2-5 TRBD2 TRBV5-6 TGTGCCAGCAGCTTGGGACTAGCGGGGGGGCGGCAAGAGACCCAGTACTTC CASSLGLAGGRQETQYF
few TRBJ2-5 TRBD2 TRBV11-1 TGTGCCAGCAGCTTAGATATCGGGGGGGGTCTGGAGACCCAGTACTTC CASSLDIGGGLETQYF
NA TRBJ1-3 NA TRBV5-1 TGCGCCAGCACCCTGGACGGGATCTCCTCTGGAAACACCATATATTTT CASTLDGISSGNTIYF
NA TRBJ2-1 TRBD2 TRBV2 TGTGCCAGCAGTGAAAGGACTAGCGGGTACAATGAGCAGTTCTTC CASSERTSGYNEQFF
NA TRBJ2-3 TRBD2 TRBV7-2 TGTGCCAGCAGCGATACTAGCGGGAGGGGGGATACGCAGTATTTT CASSDTSGRGDTQYF
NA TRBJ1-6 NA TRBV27 TGTGCCAGCAGTTTTCGAGGGGGAAGCGGACCCCTCCACTTT CASSFRGGSGPLHF
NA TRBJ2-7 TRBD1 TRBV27 TGTGCCAGCGGCCGGGACAGGGGATCCTACGAGCAGTACTTC CASGRDRGSYEQYF
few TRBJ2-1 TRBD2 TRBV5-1 TGCGCCAGCAGCTTTAGGGCTAGCGGCCTTCGAGCGGATGAGCAGTTCTTC CASSFRASGLRADEQFF
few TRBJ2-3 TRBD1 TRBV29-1 TGCAGCGGGGGACAGCTGACAGATACGCAGTATTTT CSGGQLTDTQYF
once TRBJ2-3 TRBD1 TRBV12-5 TGTGCTAGTGGTTTGGGACAGGGGAGCACAGATACGCAGTATTTT CASGLGQGSTDTQYF
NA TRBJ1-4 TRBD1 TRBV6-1 TGTGCCAGCAGTGAACTAGTAGGGGGCGCGCATGAAAAACTGTTTTTT CASSELVGGAHEKLFF
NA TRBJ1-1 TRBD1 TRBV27 TGTGCCAGCAGCGGGACAGGTCAGAACACTGAAGCTTTCTTT CASSGTGQNTEAFF
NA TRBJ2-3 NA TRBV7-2 TGTGCCAGCAGCCCCGGGGGAGTTCGGAGAACGCAGTATTTT CASSPGGVRRTQYF
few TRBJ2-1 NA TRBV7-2 TGTGCCAGCAGCTTAGGGGGAGACGTATACAATGAGCAGTTCTTC CASSLGGDVYNEQFF
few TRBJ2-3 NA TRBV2 TGTGCCAGCACAGTGGCGGGGGCGACAGATACGCAGTATTTT CASTVAGATDTQYF